These 23 T cell receptor beta chains came from one sample sequenced in a study. TCRdb reanalysed the 5' RACE reads using MiXCR and keeps one entry per CDR3 protein. This sample has some 40,000 distinct CDR3 sequences; 29% occur once, and the top ten carry around 3.9%. The sample taken for sequencing was memory CD4+ T cells sorted from a lymph node. Described subset: memory CD4+ T cells, CD4+CD45RO+CD25-. The source of these receptors is a female donor with breast cancer.

The chain joins TRBV4-2 to TRBJ2-3, with 8 bases matching TRBD1. Germline V gene lookup returns CDR1 LGHNA and CDR2 YNFKEQ. CDR3 length: 16 amino acids. J lost 3 bases, V lost 4 bases, and 9 bases had no gene match. The CDR3 bases are TGTGCCAGCAGCCGAAACGCAGGGGGCACAACAGATACGCAGTATTTT. Amino acid sequence: CASSRNAGGTTDTQYF.

This chain uses TRBV5-1 with TRBJ2-1; unclear D gene. The CDR3 runs 11 residues. V was cut by 0 bases and J by 10 bases, with 5 bases left in between. Germline lookup yields CDR1 SGHRS and CDR2 YFSETQ. The CDR3 region is CASSLDREQFF. The CDR3 DNA sequence: TGCGCCAGCAGCTTGGATCGAGAGCAGTTCTTC.

This clonotype was observed a few times. The chain couples TRBV5-6 to TRBJ2-7, with a weak D call TRBD1 (6 bases). Germline assignment: CDR1 SGHDT and CDR2 YYEEEE. V lost 4 bases to trimming and J lost 0 bases, with 14 bases between them. CDR3 length: 15 residues. Here the CDR3 reads CASSPAGTFSYEQYF. The CDR3 nucleotides read TGTGCCAGCAGCCCCGCCGGGACATTCTCCTACGAGCAGTACTTC.

This clonotype has just a few counts. This chain uses TRBV28 with TRBJ2-4, with D possibly TRBD2 on 6 matching bases. The CDR3 sequence is 16 residues long. Per the germline V gene, CDR1 is MDHEN and CDR2 is SYDVKM. V lost 5 bases and J 2 bases, leaving 16 bases between the germline ends. CDR3 DNA sequence: TGTGCCAGCAGTCCTCCTGGGAGGAACCCCAAAAACATTCAGTACTTC. The encoded protein is CASSPPGRNPKNIQYF.

The chain employs TRBV4-1 and TRBJ2-1; D not certain. The V gene's germline CDR1 is MGHRA and CDR2 YSYEKL. V lost 1 base and J 5 bases, leaving 12 bases between the germline ends. The CDR3 runs to 15 residues. CDR3 in DNA: TGCGCCAGCAGCCAAGCCCCTACTCGGCACAATGAGCAGTTCTTC. This encodes CASSQAPTRHNEQFF.

The chain uses TRBV19 and TRBJ1-6, with D possibly being TRBD1 (5 bases). Germline V gene data show CDR1 as LNHDA and CDR2 as SQIVND (reference sequence). Trimming cost V 6 bases and J 7 bases, with 16 bases left between them. The CDR3 totals 15 residues. The CDR3 DNA reads as TGTGCCAGTAGGAAGAACCGGGACGGCAATTCACCCCTCCACTTT. It encodes CASRKNRDGNSPLHF. Full variable domain (missing parts from reference TRBV19 and TRBJ1-6): DGGITQSPKYLFRKEGQNVTLSCEQNLNHDAMYWYRQDPGQGLRLIYYSQIVNDFQKGDIAEGYSVSREKKESFPLTVTSAQKNPTAFYLCASRKNRDGNSPLHFGNGTRLTVT.

This clonotype came up a few times. The J gene is TRBJ1-1, the V gene TRBV12-3 or TRBV12-4, with D unresolved. The CDR3 is made up of 13 amino acids. V was pared by 1 base and J by 4 bases, with 7 bases between. Here the CDR3 DNA reads TGTGCCAGCAGTTTAGGAGCGGTCACTGAAGCTTTCTTT. Translating it yields CASSLGAVTEAFF.

This clonotype was detected a few times. The DNA for the CDR3 is TGCAGTGCCCAGACTAGCGGGAGGATTGATACGCAGTATTTT. Residues: CSAQTSGRIDTQYF. The chain links TRBV20-1 to TRBJ2-3; TRBD2 matches at 13 bases. J lost 6 bases, V lost 6 bases, and 6 bases had no gene match. Germline CDR1 reads DFQATT; CDR2 reads SNEGSKA (reference sequence). This CDR3 is built from 14 residues.

This clonotype occurred a few times. The V and J genes are TRBV7-3 and TRBJ2-3; D is possibly TRBD2 (5 bases). The V gene lost 4 bases and the J gene lost 5 bases, with 13 bases spanning the gap. This CDR3 has 14 residues. Per the germline V gene, CDR1 is SGHTA and CDR2 is FQGTGA. This chain's CDR3 is CASSSGGGEDTQYF. The CDR3 bases are TGTGCCAGCAGCTCCGGAGGCGGTGAAGATACGCAGTATTTT.

This clonotype was detected only a few times. V gene TRBV5-1 combines with J gene TRBJ2-1, with a possible D match to TRBD2 (6 bases). CDR1 and CDR2 from the germline V gene are SGHRS and YFSETQ. V was cut by 5 bases and J by 9 bases, with 9 bases left in between. This CDR3 has 11 residues. CDR3 amino acids: CASREGVEQFF. Written as DNA, the CDR3 is TGCGCCAGCAGGGAGGGAGTTGAGCAGTTCTTC.

This clonotype was seen only a few times. This chain uses TRBV6-1 with TRBJ1-6, with D perhaps matching TRBD1 (5 bases). The CDR3 contains 14 residues. CDR1 MNHNS and CDR2 SASEGT come from the germline V gene. The V end lost 6 bases, the J end lost 5 bases, and 11 bases lay between the germline ends. CDR3 in DNA: TGTGCCAGCAGCAGACAGATTCATAATTCACCCCTCCACTTT. This translates into CASSRQIHNSPLHF.

Ten or more counts support this clonotype. The chain employs TRBV12-3 or TRBV12-4 and TRBJ1-2, with a tentative D call TRBD1 (6 bases). Deletions cut 5 bases from V and 6 bases from J, with 10 bases between. This CDR3 spans 12 amino acids. CDR3 region: CASSQGQDGYTF. The CDR3 nucleotides are TGTGCCAGCAGTCAGGGACAAGATGGCTACACCTTC.

This clonotype was found a few times. The junction shows a germline mismatch at one end, possibly a read error. The V gene is TRBV12-3 or TRBV12-4, the J gene TRBJ2-5, with 8 bases identical to TRBD2. CDR3 length: 13 amino acids. The CDR3 DNA is TGTGTCAGCAGTCTGCGGGGGGCAAAGACCCAGTACTTC. It codes for CVSSLRGAKTQYF.

This clonotype was observed many times. The chain carries TRBV6-5 and TRBJ2-1; 7 positions agree with TRBD2. This CDR3 contains 12 residues. V gave up 6 bases and J gave up 7 bases; unmatched junction bases: 3. Germline V gene data show CDR1 as MNHEY and CDR2 as SVGAGI. The CDR3 DNA follows: TGTGCCAGCAGGACAGCGGGGAATGAGCAGTTCTTC. This codes for CASRTAGNEQFF.

The V gene is TRBV11-3, the J gene TRBJ2-5; tentatively, D is TRBD2 (7 bases). Between the trimmed V and J ends, which lost 5 bases and 0 bases, there was a span of 16 bases. Germline V gene data show CDR1 as SGHNT and CDR2 as YENEEA. The CDR3 runs 16 residues. CDR3 bases: TGTGCCAGCAGCCACCGGGGGGCCACCGACCAAGAGACCCAGTACTTC. Its translation is CASSHRGATDQETQYF.

This clonotype was seen a handful of times. The genes are TRBV10-3 and TRBJ2-7; TRBD2 matches at 7 bases. V lost 8 bases to trimming and J lost 4 bases; unmatched junction nucleotides: 5. Per the germline V gene, CDR1 is ENHRY and CDR2 is SYGVKD. This CDR3 contains 12 residues. CDR3 bases: TGTGCCATCGGGAGGGAGTCGTACGAGCAGTACTTC. Translation: CAIGRESYEQYF.

This clonotype has just a few counts. This rearrangement joins TRBV5-4 to TRBJ2-7, with 7 bases matching TRBD1. V gave up 0 bases and J gave up 3 bases; unmatched junction bases: 9. The CDR3 spans 16 residues. Germline loops: CDR1 SGHNT, CDR2 YYREEE (reference sequence). The CDR3 loop is CASSLGLGTEVYEQYF. In DNA form, the CDR3 reads TGTGCCAGCAGCTTGGGCCTCGGGACAGAGGTCTACGAGCAGTACTTC.

This chain joins TRBV12-3 or TRBV12-4 and TRBJ1-2; D is perhaps TRBD1 (5 bases). This CDR3 contains 12 residues. V lost 4 bases and J 7 bases, leaving 10 bases between the germline ends. CDR3 nucleotides: TGTGCCAGCAGTTCAGGGATTGGTGGCTACACCTTC. Its protein product is CASSSGIGGYTF.

This chain connects TRBV7-3 to TRBJ1-1; the match to TRBD1 covers 12 bases. The J segment lost 5 bases and the V segment lost 1 base, leaving 8 bases of the junction unmatched. There are 17 residues in the CDR3. Germline values: CDR1 SGHTA, CDR2 FQGTGA. Here the CDR3 reads CASSLKPGQGAGTEAFF. CDR3 nucleotide sequence: TGTGCCAGCAGCTTAAAGCCGGGACAGGGGGCTGGGACTGAAGCTTTCTTT.

CDR3: CASSSSSGGYEQYF. The CDR3 DNA sequence: TGTGCCAGCAGCTCTTCTAGCGGGGGCTACGAGCAGTACTTC. The chain employs TRBV27 and TRBJ2-7; 10 nucleotides agree with TRBD2. CDR3 length equals 14 residues. Looked up from germline, CDR1 is MNHEY and CDR2 is SMNVEV (reference sequence). Losses at the gene ends were 6 bases for V and 3 bases for J; bases not matched to a gene: 5.

The chain employs TRBV2 and TRBJ2-3; D is perhaps TRBD1 or TRBD2 (5 bases each). Looked up from germline, CDR1 is SNHLY and CDR2 is FYNNEI. This CDR3 has 14 amino acids. Between the trimmed V and J ends, which lost 6 bases and 2 bases, there was a span of 12 bases. The CDR3, as DNA: TGTGCCAGCAGCCGACAGCGGCCCACAGATACGCAGTATTTT. It codes for CASSRQRPTDTQYF.

This clonotype has just a few counts. The chain recombines TRBV7-6 with TRBJ2-5; the D gene is possibly TRBD2 (5 bases). From germline, CDR1 is SGHVS and CDR2 FNYEAQ. Trimming removed 1 base at V and 5 bases at J, with 20 bases between. There are 17 residues in the CDR3. This CDR3 is CASSLVLGPSKAETQYF. As DNA, the CDR3 is TGTGCCAGCAGCTTAGTCTTAGGTCCTAGCAAGGCGGAGACCCAGTACTTC.

This clonotype appeared a few times. The chain employs TRBV6-2 or TRBV6-3 and TRBJ2-3; possibly TRBD2 for D (6 bases). Germline-derived CDR1 and CDR2 are MNHEY and SVGEGT. V gave up 9 bases and J gave up 1 base, with 20 bases separating them. The CDR3 sequence is 16 residues long. The DNA of the CDR3 is TGTGCCAGTCGCCCCCTTGGCGGGATCGGCACAGATACGCAGTATTTT. Protein product: CASRPLGGIGTDTQYF.